These T cell receptor beta chains were read from a single sample in a study of technical replicates of blood from several donors. TCRdb's table, derived via immunoSEQ multiplex PCR, lists solely in-frame clones and lacks some. The sample shows 45,000 to 55,000 clones, around 95% of them seen only once. Sequencing was done on a sample of T cells isolated from PBMCs. The source of these receptors is a human donor in good health. CDR3s include the opening cysteine and the closing phenylalanine or tryptophan. Fields, in order: V gene, J gene, D gene, clone size, CDR3 length, CDR3 DNA, CDR3 protein. D genes are given only for firm matches. The size field is filled for only some rows; it gives once, few, many or a size class.

V: TRBV21-1; J: TRBJ2-1; D: NA; size: NA; length: 18; DNA: TGTGCCAGCAGCCCCGCCGGGACTAGCGCGAAAATTTACAATGAGCAGTTCTTC; CDR3: CASSPAGTSAKIYNEQFF
V: TRBV19; J: TRBJ1-2; D: NA; size: NA; length: 14; DNA: TGTGCCAGTAGTAGCCTCAGCGTTAACTATGGCTACACCTTC; CDR3: CASSSLSVNYGYTF
V: TRBV6-1; J: TRBJ1-1; D: TRBD1; size: once; length: 16; DNA: TGTGCCAGCAGTGAGGGGGCAGGGGGCGATATCACTGAAGCTTTCTTT; CDR3: CASSEGAGGDITEAFF
V: TRBV29-1; J: TRBJ2-7; D: NA; size: NA; length: 13; DNA: TGCAGCGTTGTGGACGGGAGCTCCTACGAGCAGTACTTC; CDR3: CSVVDGSSYEQYF
V: TRBV5-4; J: TRBJ1-1; D: NA; size: NA; length: 14; DNA: TGTGCCAGCAGCCCCCTGCCAGGGGACACTGAAGCTTTCTTT; CDR3: CASSPLPGDTEAFF
V: TRBV2; J: TRBJ2-7; D: TRBD1; size: NA; length: 16; DNA: TGTGCCAGCAGTGTCTCGCGACAGGGAATTTCCTACGAGCAGTACTTC; CDR3: CASSVSRQGISYEQYF
V: TRBV5-1; J: TRBJ1-1; D: NA; size: NA; length: 14; DNA: TGCGCCAGCAGCCCGAATACAGGGAACACTGAAGCTTTCTTT; CDR3: CASSPNTGNTEAFF
V: TRBV9; J: TRBJ2-1; D: NA; size: NA; length: 12; DNA: TGTGCCAGCAGCGTAGAGGAGGAGAAGCAGTTCTTC; CDR3: CASSVEEEKQFF
V: TRBV7-9; J: TRBJ1-4; D: TRBD1; size: few; length: 14; DNA: TGTGCCAGCAGCTTAGGGACAGGGGATGAAAAACTGTTTTTT; CDR3: CASSLGTGDEKLFF
V: TRBV6-5; J: TRBJ1-5; D: TRBD1; size: NA; length: 15; DNA: TGTGCCAGCAGCCGAGGACAGGGGGCAAAACAGCCCCAGCATTTT; CDR3: CASSRGQGAKQPQHF
V: TRBV25-1; J: TRBJ1-2; D: TRBD1; size: NA; length: 15; DNA: TGTGCCAGCAGTGAGTTCCGACAGGGGGCCTATGGCTACACCTTC; CDR3: CASSEFRQGAYGYTF
V: TRBV9; J: TRBJ1-5; D: NA; size: NA; length: 15; DNA: TGTGCCAGCAGCGGAGGCGCCCTTAGCAATCAGCCCCAGCATTTT; CDR3: CASSGGALSNQPQHF
V: TRBV6-1; J: TRBJ1-2; D: TRBD1; size: once; length: 14; DNA: TGTGCCAGCAGTGAAAGGGGGCGAAGTTATGGCTACACCTTC; CDR3: CASSERGRSYGYTF
V: TRBV27; J: TRBJ1-1; D: NA; size: NA; length: 12; DNA: TGTGCCAGCAGTTTATACGGTAGTGAAGCTTTCTTT; CDR3: CASSLYGSEAFF
V: TRBV4-2; J: TRBJ1-1; D: NA; size: once; length: 14; DNA: TGTGCCAGCAGCCCTCAAAACTATTACACTGAAGCTTTCTTT; CDR3: CASSPQNYYTEAFF